This is a list of T cell receptor beta chains from one sample in a study of beta chain features in type 1 diabetes. Using immunoSEQ multiplex PCR, the repertoire was profiled, and TCRdb retains in-frame clones only, with some absent. The repertoire holds around 330,000 clones, with roughly 11% as singletons. Sequencing was done on a sample of naive CD4+ T cells from blood. All receptors come from a woman between 25 and 40 years old in good health. CDR3s include the opening cysteine and the closing phenylalanine or tryptophan. Fields, in order: D gene, J gene, CDR3 length, V gene, clone size, CDR3 protein, CDR3 DNA. D genes are given only for firm matches. Rows give clone size only sometimes, using once, few, many, or a class for an expanded clone.

d_call: .; j_call: TRBJ1-1; cdr3_length: 13; v_call: TRBV30; clone_size: .; cdr3_aa: CAWSHSGDTEAFF; cdr3_nt: TGTGCCTGGAGTCACTCAGGTGACACTGAAGCTTTCTTT
d_call: TRBD2; j_call: TRBJ2-1; cdr3_length: 15; v_call: TRBV7-9; clone_size: few; cdr3_aa: CASSSSGRALNEQFF; cdr3_nt: TGTGCCAGCAGTTCAAGCGGGAGGGCATTAAATGAGCAGTTCTTC
d_call: .; j_call: TRBJ2-7; cdr3_length: 14; v_call: TRBV7-2; clone_size: .; cdr3_aa: CASSYSGAPYQQYF; cdr3_nt: TGTGCCAGCAGCTACTCTGGGGCTCCCTACCAGCAGTACTTC
d_call: .; j_call: TRBJ2-2; cdr3_length: 13; v_call: TRBV18; clone_size: few; cdr3_aa: CASSVVDTGELFF; cdr3_nt: TGTGCCAGCTCTGTCGTTGACACCGGGGAGCTGTTTTTT
d_call: .; j_call: TRBJ2-3; cdr3_length: 14; v_call: TRBV6-1; clone_size: .; cdr3_aa: CASRDRASTDTQYF; cdr3_nt: TGTGCCAGCAGAGACAGAGCTAGCACAGATACGCAGTATTTT
d_call: TRBD2; j_call: TRBJ2-6; cdr3_length: 18; v_call: TRBV18; clone_size: few; cdr3_aa: CASSPLEREYSGANVLTF; cdr3_nt: TGTGCCAGCTCACCTTTGGAGCGGGAATACTCTGGGGCCAACGTCCTGACTTTC
d_call: TRBD2; j_call: TRBJ2-1; cdr3_length: 14; v_call: TRBV7-9; clone_size: .; cdr3_aa: CASWGTSGYNEQFF; cdr3_nt: TGTGCCAGCTGGGGAACTAGCGGGTACAATGAGCAGTTCTTC
d_call: TRBD2; j_call: TRBJ2-3; cdr3_length: 14; v_call: TRBV29-1; clone_size: few; cdr3_aa: CSVETSGGTDTQYF; cdr3_nt: TGCAGCGTTGAGACTAGCGGGGGTACAGATACGCAGTATTTT
d_call: .; j_call: TRBJ2-1; cdr3_length: 15; v_call: TRBV18; clone_size: .; cdr3_aa: CASSPRGDSYNEQFF; cdr3_nt: TGTGCCAGCTCACCACGCGGTGACTCCTACAATGAGCAGTTCTTC
d_call: .; j_call: TRBJ2-7; cdr3_length: 15; v_call: TRBV7-2; clone_size: .; cdr3_aa: CASNPGQPGAYEQYF; cdr3_nt: TGTGCCAGCAACCCTGGACAGCCAGGGGCCTACGAGCAGTACTTC
d_call: TRBD2; j_call: TRBJ2-5; cdr3_length: 15; v_call: TRBV28; clone_size: few; cdr3_aa: CASSSVAGGAETQYF; cdr3_nt: TGTGCCAGCAGTTCCGTAGCGGGAGGGGCGGAGACCCAGTACTTC
d_call: TRBD1; j_call: TRBJ2-1; cdr3_length: 14; v_call: TRBV18; clone_size: few; cdr3_aa: CASSGGQGGDEQFF; cdr3_nt: TGTGCCAGCTCAGGCGGACAGGGTGGCGATGAGCAGTTCTTC
d_call: TRBD2; j_call: TRBJ2-1; cdr3_length: 15; v_call: TRBV5-4; clone_size: .; cdr3_aa: CASSLLAGAYNEQFF; cdr3_nt: TGTGCCAGCAGCTTACTAGCGGGAGCCTACAATGAGCAGTTCTTC
d_call: .; j_call: TRBJ1-1; cdr3_length: 15; v_call: TRBV6-5; clone_size: few; cdr3_aa: CASSYGAERETEAFF; cdr3_nt: TGTGCCAGCAGTTACGGGGCGGAGAGAGAAACTGAAGCTTTCTTT
d_call: .; j_call: TRBJ1-5; cdr3_length: 15; v_call: TRBV5-1; clone_size: few; cdr3_aa: CASSLEGREGQPQHF; cdr3_nt: TGCGCCAGCAGCTTGGAGGGCAGGGAGGGTCAGCCCCAGCATTTT
d_call: TRBD2; j_call: TRBJ2-5; cdr3_length: 14; v_call: TRBV6-5; clone_size: .; cdr3_aa: CASSYAGTRETQYF; cdr3_nt: TGTGCCAGCAGTTACGCCGGGACTAGAGAGACCCAGTACTTC
d_call: .; j_call: TRBJ2-7; cdr3_length: 16; v_call: TRBV4-2; clone_size: few; cdr3_aa: CASSQGLSNEPYEQYF; cdr3_nt: TGTGCCAGCAGCCAAGGTTTGAGCAATGAACCCTACGAGCAGTACTTC
d_call: TRBD1; j_call: TRBJ1-1; cdr3_length: 13; v_call: TRBV6-6; clone_size: .; cdr3_aa: CASSGQGYTEAFF; cdr3_nt: TGTGCCAGCAGCGGACAGGGGTACACTGAAGCTTTCTTT
d_call: TRBD2; j_call: TRBJ2-2; cdr3_length: 16; v_call: TRBV5-1; clone_size: .; cdr3_aa: CASSPPSGTATGELFF; cdr3_nt: TGCGCCAGCAGCCCCCCTAGCGGGACGGCCACCGGGGAGCTGTTTTTT
d_call: .; j_call: TRBJ2-3; cdr3_length: 11; v_call: TRBV28; clone_size: few; cdr3_aa: CASTGADTQYF; cdr3_nt: TGTGCCAGCACGGGAGCAGATACGCAGTATTTT
d_call: TRBD2; j_call: TRBJ2-1; cdr3_length: 16; v_call: TRBV5-1; clone_size: .; cdr3_aa: CASSLVTSVSYNEQFF; cdr3_nt: TGCGCCAGCAGCTTGGTGACTAGCGTTTCCTACAATGAGCAGTTCTTC
d_call: TRBD1; j_call: TRBJ1-4; cdr3_length: 16; v_call: TRBV28; clone_size: .; cdr3_aa: CASTKPTGTGGEKLFF; cdr3_nt: TGTGCCAGCACAAAACCAACCGGGACAGGGGGCGAAAAACTGTTTTTT
d_call: .; j_call: TRBJ1-5; cdr3_length: 15; v_call: TRBV4-3; clone_size: .; cdr3_aa: CASSQVGGSNQPQHF; cdr3_nt: TGCGCCAGCAGCCAAGTAGGGGGAAGCAATCAGCCCCAGCATTTT
d_call: .; j_call: TRBJ2-1; cdr3_length: 11; v_call: TRBV10-3; clone_size: few; cdr3_aa: CAISELHEQFF; cdr3_nt: TGTGCCATCAGTGAGCTCCATGAGCAGTTCTTC
d_call: .; j_call: TRBJ2-3; cdr3_length: 14; v_call: TRBV6-5; clone_size: few; cdr3_aa: CASKPQGYTDTQYF; cdr3_nt: TGTGCCAGCAAGCCTCAGGGTTACACAGATACGCAGTATTTT
d_call: .; j_call: TRBJ2-5; cdr3_length: 17; v_call: TRBV28; clone_size: .; cdr3_aa: CASSALGGRGWQETQYF; cdr3_nt: TGTGCCAGCAGTGCCCTTGGGGGGAGGGGGTGGCAAGAGACCCAGTACTTC
d_call: TRBD2; j_call: TRBJ2-1; cdr3_length: 15; v_call: TRBV6-5; clone_size: few; cdr3_aa: CASSVTSGSYNEQFF; cdr3_nt: TGTGCCAGCAGTGTTACTAGCGGGAGCTACAATGAGCAGTTCTTC
d_call: TRBD2; j_call: TRBJ2-1; cdr3_length: 16; v_call: TRBV4-2; clone_size: few; cdr3_aa: CASSQSIAGGNNEQFF; cdr3_nt: TGTGCCAGCAGCCAATCCATAGCGGGAGGGAACAATGAGCAGTTCTTC
d_call: TRBD1; j_call: TRBJ1-2; cdr3_length: 13; v_call: TRBV7-9; clone_size: .; cdr3_aa: CASTRDRGYGYTF; cdr3_nt: TGTGCCAGCACCCGGGACAGGGGTTATGGCTACACCTTC
d_call: TRBD1; j_call: TRBJ2-6; cdr3_length: 15; v_call: TRBV13; clone_size: many; cdr3_aa: CASSSQGARANVLTF; cdr3_nt: TGTGCCAGCAGCTCGCAGGGGGCAAGGGCCAACGTCCTGACTTTC
d_call: .; j_call: TRBJ1-1; cdr3_length: 15; v_call: TRBV28; clone_size: .; cdr3_aa: CASSFASTENTEAFF; cdr3_nt: TGTGCCAGCAGTTTCGCATCGACAGAGAACACTGAAGCTTTCTTT
d_call: .; j_call: TRBJ2-5; cdr3_length: 12; v_call: TRBV28; clone_size: .; cdr3_aa: CASRAAVETQYF; cdr3_nt: TGTGCCAGCAGGGCGGCCGTAGAGACCCAGTACTTC
d_call: .; j_call: TRBJ1-4; cdr3_length: 17; v_call: TRBV25-1; clone_size: few; cdr3_aa: CASSELMGYRMDEKLFF; cdr3_nt: TGTGCCAGCAGTGAATTAATGGGGTACAGGATGGATGAAAAACTGTTTTTT